These T cell receptor beta chains were read from a single sample in a study of cytomegalovirus exposure and HLA in healthy donors. Profiled with immunoSEQ multiplex PCR; TCRdb holds only in-frame clones, not every one. The table records some 190,000 clones, around 78% of them present only once. The sequencing sample was made of PBMCs. Receptor source: a woman aged 25 to 45 in good health and CMV-seropositive. Each CDR3 is given with its conserved first and last residue. Each record gives: V gene, clone size, D gene, J gene, CDR3 DNA, CDR3 protein. D genes are given only for firm matches. Size is stated for part of the rows, as once, few or many counts, or as a class when the clone is expanded.

V gene: TRBV5-6; clone size: NA; D gene: TRBD2; J gene: TRBJ2-2; CDR3 DNA: TGTGCCAGCAGCTTGTTGATGACTAGCGGGACCGTCGGGGAGCTGTTTTTT; CDR3 protein: CASSLLMTSGTVGELFF
V gene: TRBV29-1; clone size: NA; D gene: NA; J gene: TRBJ1-1; CDR3 DNA: TGCAGCGTGAGGGAGGCTGTGAACACTGAAGCTTTCTTT; CDR3 protein: CSVREAVNTEAFF
V gene: TRBV6-5; clone size: few; D gene: TRBD1; J gene: TRBJ1-5; CDR3 DNA: TGTGCCAGCAGTTACTCGGGGACAGGGGCCCAGCCCCAGCATTTT; CDR3 protein: CASSYSGTGAQPQHF
V gene: TRBV4-3; clone size: NA; D gene: NA; J gene: TRBJ1-2; CDR3 DNA: TGCGCCAGCAGCCAAGATTTGGGTTCAGGGTCCACTTTGTATGGCTACACCTTC; CDR3 protein: CASSQDLGSGSTLYGYTF
V gene: TRBV18; clone size: NA; D gene: TRBD1; J gene: TRBJ1-4; CDR3 DNA: TGTGCCAGCTCACCGAACAGGGGGCGCGGGGAAAAACTGTTTTTT; CDR3 protein: CASSPNRGRGEKLFF
V gene: TRBV4-1; clone size: few; D gene: NA; J gene: TRBJ2-2; CDR3 DNA: TGCGCCAGCAGCCAAGGTTGGGCGGGACAGACGAACACCGGGGAGCTGTTTTTT; CDR3 protein: CASSQGWAGQTNTGELFF
V gene: TRBV19; clone size: NA; D gene: TRBD1; J gene: TRBJ1-2; CDR3 DNA: TGTGCCAGTAACCACCCGGGGACAGGGATAAACTATGGCTACACCTTC; CDR3 protein: CASNHPGTGINYGYTF
V gene: TRBV5-1; clone size: NA; D gene: NA; J gene: TRBJ2-2; CDR3 DNA: TGCGCCAGTGCCCGGGACACCGGAGACACCGGGGAGCTGTTTTTT; CDR3 protein: CASARDTGDTGELFF
V gene: TRBV29-1; clone size: NA; D gene: NA; J gene: TRBJ2-1; CDR3 DNA: TGCAGCGCGGAGTTATACAATGAGCAGTTCTTC; CDR3 protein: CSAELYNEQFF
V gene: TRBV11-3; clone size: NA; D gene: NA; J gene: TRBJ2-4; CDR3 DNA: TGTGCCAGCAGCTTAGATCCACGAGGCGCTCAGTACTTC; CDR3 protein: CASSLDPRGAQYF
V gene: TRBV29-1; clone size: NA; D gene: NA; J gene: TRBJ2-7; CDR3 DNA: TGCAGCGTTGTGACAGGAGACTCCTACGAGCAGTACTTC; CDR3 protein: CSVVTGDSYEQYF
V gene: TRBV28; clone size: few; D gene: TRBD2; J gene: TRBJ2-1; CDR3 DNA: TGTGCCAGCAGTTCGAAACTAGCGGGGGAGCCATCTGAGCAGTTCTTC; CDR3 protein: CASSSKLAGEPSEQFF
V gene: TRBV18; clone size: few; D gene: TRBD2; J gene: TRBJ2-7; CDR3 DNA: TGTGCCAGCTCACCGTCGGGAGGGCTGGGCGAGCAGTACTTC; CDR3 protein: CASSPSGGLGEQYF